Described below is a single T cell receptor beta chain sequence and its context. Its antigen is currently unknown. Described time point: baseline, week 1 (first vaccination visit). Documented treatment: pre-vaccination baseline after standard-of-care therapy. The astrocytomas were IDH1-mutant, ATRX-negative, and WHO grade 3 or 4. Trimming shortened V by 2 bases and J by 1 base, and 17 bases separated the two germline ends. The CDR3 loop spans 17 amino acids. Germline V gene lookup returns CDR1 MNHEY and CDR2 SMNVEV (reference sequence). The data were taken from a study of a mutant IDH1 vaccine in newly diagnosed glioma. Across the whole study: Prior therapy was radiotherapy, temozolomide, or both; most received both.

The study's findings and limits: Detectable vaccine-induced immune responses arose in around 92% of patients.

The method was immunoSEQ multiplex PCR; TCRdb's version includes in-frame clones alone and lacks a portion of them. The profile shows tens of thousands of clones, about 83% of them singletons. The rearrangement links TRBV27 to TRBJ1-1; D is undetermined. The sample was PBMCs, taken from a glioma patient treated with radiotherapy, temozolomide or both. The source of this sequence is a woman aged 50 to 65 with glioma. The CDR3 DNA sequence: TGTGCCAGCAGTTTAAGCCGACAACTTATCGAGAACACTGAAGCTTTCTTT. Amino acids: CASSLSRQLIENTEAFF.